The 29 T cell receptor beta chains below all came from one sample that was sequenced in a study of cytomegalovirus exposure and HLA in healthy donors. It was with 60 Vbeta and 13 Jbeta primers that the PCR ran. Libraries were prepared by immunoSEQ multiplex PCR; TCRdb keeps only in-frame clonotypes and omits some of them. The table records about 120,000 clones, less than 20% of them present only once. The specimen sequenced was PBMCs. The receptors here all came from a woman between 18 and 29 years old in good health and CMV-seronegative.

This clone was found a few times. This chain joins TRBV30 and TRBJ1-6; D is uncertain. The CDR3 runs to 13 residues. Trimming left V 3 bases short and J 6 bases short, with 9 bases between. From germline, CDR1 is GTSNPN and CDR2 SVGIG (reference sequence). The CDR3 spells CAWRTGGNSPLHF. For the CDR3, the DNA is TGTGCCTGGAGGACCGGAGGTAATTCACCCCTCCACTTT. The complete variable domain, with remaining parts taken from reference TRBV30 and TRBJ1-6, reads SQTIHQWPATLVQPVGSPLSLECTVEGTSNPNLYWYRQAAGRGLQLLFYSVGIGQISSEVPQNLSASRPQDRQFILSSKKLLLSDSGFYLCAWRTGGNSPLHFGNGTRLTVT.

This clone occurred a few times. The J gene is TRBJ2-7, the V gene TRBV7-9, with 15 nucleotides matching TRBD2. Germline V gives CDR1 SEHNR, CDR2 FQNEAQ (reference sequence). The J segment lost 5 bases and the V segment lost 5 bases, leaving 7 bases of the junction unmatched. There are 16 residues in the CDR3. The CDR3 DNA is TGTGCCAGCAGCGTCGGGACTAGCGGGGGGTATGACGAGCAGTACTTC. Its protein is CASSVGTSGGYDEQYF.

This clone was counted between two and nine times. V usage is TRBV29-1 and J usage is TRBJ2-2; 8 bases line up with TRBD1. Germline CDR1 SQVTM, CDR2 ANQGSEA. V was pared by 3 bases and J by 1 base, with 1 base of the junction left unmatched. This CDR3 is built from 14 residues. The CDR3 here is CSVDGQGNTGELFF. The CDR3 DNA sequence: TGCAGCGTTGATGGACAGGGGAACACCGGGGAGCTGTTTTTT.

Here the CDR3 reads CASSLAKRGGYGYTF. CDR3 DNA: TGTGCCAGCAGCTTAGCAAAAAGGGGAGGCTATGGCTACACCTTC. The rearrangement joins TRBV7-9 to TRBJ1-2; possible D gene TRBD1, 5 bases. The CDR3 loop spans 15 amino acids. Germline CDR1 SEHNR, CDR2 FQNEAQ (reference sequence). Trimming took 0 bases from V and 4 from J, leaving 12 bases between them. Supplemented by reference TRBV7-9 and TRBJ1-2, the full variable domain reads DTGVSQNPRHKITKRGQNVTFRCDPISEHNRLYWYRQTLGQGPEFLTYFQNEAQLEKSRLLSDRFSAERPKGSFSTLEIQRTEQGDSAMYLCASSLAKRGGYGYTFGSGTRLTVV.

In its sample, this clone was seen a few times. This rearrangement joins TRBV30 to TRBJ2-2, with 8 bases identical to TRBD2. Germline V lookup: CDR1 GTSNPN, CDR2 SVGIG (reference sequence). The J segment lost 6 bases and the V segment lost 4 bases, leaving 10 bases of the junction unmatched. CDR3 length: 15 residues. The CDR3 DNA sequence: TGTGCCTGGAATCCTACCGGGGGGGCCCCCGGGGAGCTGTTTTTT. Protein sequence: CAWNPTGGAPGELFF.

This clone was detected a few times. The CDR3 sequence is CASSLEVRGETQYF. The CDR3 DNA sequence: TGTGCCAGCAGCTTGGAGGTCAGAGGAGAGACCCAGTACTTC. The rearrangement links TRBV5-4 to TRBJ2-5, with D hard to call. Trimming took 0 bases from V and 4 from J, leaving 10 bases between them. CDR1 and CDR2 (germline): SGHNT, YYREEE (reference sequence). The CDR3 loop spans 14 amino acids. Using reference TRBV5-4 and TRBJ2-5 for the parts outside the CDR3, the full variable domain is ETGVTQSPTHLIKTRGQQVTLRCSSQSGHNTVSWYQQALGQGPQFIFQYYREEENGRGNFPPRFSGLQFPNYSSELNVNALELDDSALYLCASSLEVRGETQYFGPGTRLLVL.

This clone has just a few counts. This sequence joins TRBV4-1 and TRBJ2-3; 9 nucleotides match TRBD1. The CDR3 is 15 amino acids. V shed 3 bases, J shed 3 bases, and the junction held 4 bases outside the gene matches. CDR1 is MGHRA, CDR2 YSYEKL, per germline. The CDR3 nucleotides are TGCGCCAGCAGCCAGGGGGACAGGGTTACAGATACGCAGTATTTT. Translating gives CASSQGDRVTDTQYF.

This clone occurred a few times. The same CDR3 can be traced to other DNA sequences in this sample. V gene TRBV6-1 combines with J gene TRBJ1-6, with D possibly TRBD1 on 5 matching bases. V was cut by 1 base and J by 7 bases, with 11 bases left in between. CDR3 size: 15 residues. Germline V gives CDR1 MNHNS, CDR2 SASEGT. CDR3 sequence: CASSEEPWGNSPLHF. As DNA, the CDR3 is TGTGCCAGCAGTGAAGAGCCGTGGGGCAATTCACCCCTCCACTTT.

V usage is TRBV6-5 and J usage is TRBJ1-3, with TRBD1 identical over 9 bases. Germline trimming cut 0 bases from V and 4 bases from J; bases unmatched to any gene: 4. In germline, CDR1 is MNHEY, CDR2 SVGAGI. The CDR3 is 16 amino acids. The CDR3 sequence: CASSYSGTGNGNTIYF. In nucleotides, the CDR3 is TGTGCCAGCAGTTACTCGGGGACAGGGAACGGAAACACCATATATTTT.

This clone was detected only a few times. This sequence joins TRBV30 and TRBJ1-1; the match to TRBD1 covers 11 bases. Trimming cost V 5 bases and J 4 bases; bases outside gene matches: 6. Looked up from germline, CDR1 is GTSNPN and CDR2 is SVGIG (reference sequence). This CDR3 contains 14 residues. The CDR3 loop is CAWGQGAISTEAFF. DNA of the CDR3: TGTGCCTGGGGACAGGGGGCTATTAGCACTGAAGCTTTCTTT.

Points on this clone: One end of the junction is discordant with germline, which a read error may explain. The chain has TRBV18 and TRBJ2-1; 12 nucleotides line up with TRBD2. CDR3 length equals 14 residues. Germline CDR1 and CDR2: KGHSH and LQKENI. This CDR3 is CASSPPTSGGPPLF. CDR3 sequence (DNA): TGTGCCAGCTCACCGCCGACTAGCGGGGGACCCCCCCTCTTC.

This sequence joins TRBV2 and TRBJ1-5, with no clear D. Germline CDR1 and CDR2: SNHLY and FYNNEI. The CDR3 covers 15 residues. The ends were cut back, 2 bases at V and 4 bases at J, with 12 bases in the middle. The CDR3 DNA is TGTGCCAGCAGTGAACTTAGGCGGAATAATCAGCCCCAGCATTTT. Translating it yields CASSELRRNNQPQHF.

About this clone: One end of the junction fails to match germline, which may point to a read error. The chain has TRBV5-1 and TRBJ2-3, with D unresolved. The germline CDR1 and CDR2 sequences are SGHRS and YFSETQ. The CDR3 covers 14 residues. The CDR3 spells CASRLVTSTDTQYF. The CDR3 DNA follows: TGCGCCAGCAGATTGGTTACTAGCACAGATACGCAGTATTTT.

This clone was detected a few times. The chain links TRBV2 to TRBJ2-5, with 9 bases that match TRBD2. Germline V gives CDR1 SNHLY, CDR2 FYNNEI. The CDR3 is 13 residues long. V gave up 7 bases and J gave up 3 bases; unmatched junction bases: 3. CDR3 DNA sequence: TGTGCCAGCAAGATAGCGGGAGAAGAGACCCAGTACTTC. Encoded protein: CASKIAGEETQYF.

This clone has more than one count but fewer than ten. The V gene is TRBV2, the J gene TRBJ1-2; 10 positions agree with TRBD1. This CDR3 contains 14 residues. The germline V gene encodes CDR1 SNHLY and CDR2 FYNNEI. V lost 4 bases to trimming and J lost 5 bases; unmatched junction nucleotides: 4. CDR3 nucleotides: TGTGCCAGCAGTGTATGGGACAGGGGTTATGGCTACACCTTC. It yields the protein CASSVWDRGYGYTF. Based on the CDR3 plus reference TRBV2 and TRBJ1-2, the full variable domain is EPEVTQTPSHQVTQMGQEVILRCVPISNHLYFYWYRQILGQKVEFLVSFYNNEISEKSEIFDDQFSVERPDGSNFTLKIRSTKLEDSAMYFCASSVWDRGYGYTFGSGTRLTVV.

The genes are TRBV14 and TRBJ2-5; possible D gene TRBD1, 5 bases. CDR1 is SGHDN and CDR2 is FVKESK in the germline V gene. The CDR3 contains 15 residues. The V end lost 4 bases, the J end lost 7 bases, and 19 bases lay between the germline ends. Written as DNA, the CDR3 is TGTGCCAGCAGCCCCGGCCTAGGGCAGGGCGGGACCCAGTACTTC. It specifies CASSPGLGQGGTQYF.

There are a few counts of this clone. This chain connects TRBV5-4 to TRBJ2-5; tentatively, D is TRBD2 (6 bases). V gave up 0 bases and J gave up 6 bases, with 12 bases separating them. This CDR3 is 14 amino acids long. Germline V gene data show CDR1 as SGHNT and CDR2 as YYREEE (reference sequence). The CDR3 spells CASSLGGGVKTQYF. The CDR3 nucleotides are TGTGCCAGCAGCTTGGGGGGCGGGGTGAAGACCCAGTACTTC.

The DNA for the CDR3 is TGTGCCAGCAGTTTAGTATTGGGACAGGCCCTGAATCAGCCCCAGCATTTT. Protein sequence: CASSLVLGQALNQPQHF. The chain uses TRBV28 and TRBJ1-5; 8 positions agree with TRBD1. J lost 4 bases, V lost 2 bases, and 10 bases had no gene match. This CDR3 comprises 17 residues. Germline CDR1 MDHEN, CDR2 SYDVKM.

The chain has TRBV27 and TRBJ1-1; 9 bases fit TRBD1. This CDR3 contains 16 residues. Germline V lookup: CDR1 MNHEY, CDR2 SMNVEV (reference sequence). Unmatched junction bases numbered 5, after V lost 3 bases and J lost 0 bases. The CDR3 reads CASSFGTGIMNTEAFF. In DNA, the CDR3 is TGTGCCAGCAGTTTTGGGACAGGGATAATGAACACTGAAGCTTTCTTT.

The chain joins TRBV27 to TRBJ2-7; possibly TRBD2 for D (5 bases). Per the germline V gene, CDR1 is MNHEY and CDR2 is SMNVEV (reference sequence). The V and J ends lost 3 bases and 3 bases respectively, with 12 bases between them. This CDR3 contains 14 residues. This chain's CDR3 is CASSFFYGDYEQYF. The CDR3 nucleotides read TGTGCCAGCAGTTTCTTCTACGGGGACTACGAGCAGTACTTC.

This clone was observed a few times. The V and J genes are TRBV11-2 and TRBJ1-1; D gene uncertain. This CDR3 has 17 residues. The V end was cut by 2 bases, the J end by 1 base, with 17 bases between. Per the germline V gene, CDR1 is SGHAT and CDR2 is FQNNGV. This CDR3 is CASSLLGRGRGNTEAFF. For the CDR3, the DNA is TGTGCCAGCAGCTTATTAGGGCGAGGTCGGGGGAACACTGAAGCTTTCTTT.

The table lists this clone with a few counts. This CDR3 is CASSFGIAGLQETQYF. The CDR3 region has the DNA TGTGCCAGCAGCTTCGGGATTGCGGGGCTACAAGAGACCCAGTACTTC. The V call is TRBV5-4, the J call TRBJ2-5; weak D call: TRBD2 (6 bases). The CDR3 loop spans 16 amino acids. Trimming took 2 bases from V and 2 from J, leaving 16 bases between them. The germline V gene encodes CDR1 SGHNT and CDR2 YYREEE (reference sequence). The full variable domain, in which reference TRBV5-4 and TRBJ2-5 provide the parts outside the CDR3, is ETGVTQSPTHLIKTRGQQVTLRCSSQSGHNTVSWYQQALGQGPQFIFQYYREEENGRGNFPPRFSGLQFPNYSSELNVNALELDDSALYLCASSFGIAGLQETQYFGPGTRLLVL.

This rearrangement joins TRBV6-5 to TRBJ2-5; D is unclear. V was trimmed by 6 bases and J by 1 base, leaving 12 bases between them. CDR3 length: 14 amino acids. CDR1 and CDR2 (germline): MNHEY, SVGAGI. The CDR3 nucleotides read TGTGCCAGCAGCCCGCCCGGTATCCAAGAGACCCAGTACTTC. It specifies CASSPPGIQETQYF.

The chain carries TRBV6-6 and TRBJ1-1; D not resolved. The CDR3 covers 14 residues. CDR1 is MNHNY, CDR2 SVGAGI, per germline (reference sequence). Trimming stripped 5 bases from V and 0 bases from J, with 10 bases between. DNA for the CDR3: TGTGCCAGCAGTAGTCATGCGATGAACACTGAAGCTTTCTTT. Protein: CASSSHAMNTEAFF.

This clone was seen more than once but under ten times. The rearrangement links TRBV7-2 to TRBJ1-5, with D tentatively TRBD1 (5 bases). There are 18 residues in the CDR3. Between the trimmed V and J ends, which lost 4 bases and 0 bases, there was a span of 19 bases. CDR1 SGHTA and CDR2 FQGNSA come from the germline V gene. The CDR3 here is CASSSTAGRTYSNQPQHF. The CDR3 nucleotides read TGTGCCAGCAGCTCCACAGCGGGACGGACATATAGCAATCAGCCCCAGCATTTT. Combining the CDR3 with reference TRBV7-2 and TRBJ1-5 gives the whole variable domain GAGVSQSPSNKVTEKGKDVELRCDPISGHTALYWYRQSLGQGLEFLIYFQGNSAPDKSGLPSDRFSAERTGGSVSTLTIQRTQQEDSAVYLCASSSTAGRTYSNQPQHFGDGTRLSIL.

The chain recombines TRBV5-8 with TRBJ1-6, with a weak D call TRBD1 (6 bases). The CDR3 has 12 amino acids. V dropped 4 bases and J dropped 14 bases, with 13 bases sitting between them. Germline CDR1 reads SGHTS; CDR2 reads YDEGEE. CDR3 loop: CASSGDSGALHF. The DNA of the CDR3 is TGTGCCAGCAGCGGGGATTCAGGGGCCCTCCACTTT.

This clone has more than one count but fewer than ten. The chain is built from TRBV4-1 and TRBJ2-5; tentative D call: TRBD2 (5 bases). The last part of the DNA fits TRBJ2-7 better; the J call may be wrong. The V gene's germline CDR1 is MGHRA and CDR2 YSYEKL. This CDR3 spans 13 amino acids. CDR3 sequence reads: CASSLRTSYEQYF. In nucleotides, the CDR3 is TGCGCCAGCAGCCTACGGACTTCCTACGAGCAGTACTTC.

The V gene is TRBV9, the J gene TRBJ2-3, with 10 bases lining up with TRBD2. This CDR3 has 15 residues. Looked up from germline, CDR1 is SGDLS and CDR2 is YYNGEE. Trimming took 4 bases from V and 5 from J; bases not matched to a gene: 7. CDR3 in amino acids: CASSYSGGPGDTQYF. CDR3 sequence (DNA): TGTGCCAGCAGCTATAGCGGGGGGCCAGGAGATACGCAGTATTTT. Using reference TRBV9 and TRBJ2-3 for the parts outside the CDR3, the full variable domain is DSGVTQTPKHLITATGQRVTLRCSPRSGDLSVYWYQQSLDQGLQFLIQYYNGEERAKGNILERFSAQQFPDLHSELNLSSLELGDSALYFCASSYSGGPGDTQYFGPGTRLTVL.

This chain joins TRBV11-2 and TRBJ2-7; D gene uncertain. V gave up 2 bases and J gave up 3 bases, with 5 bases separating them. This CDR3 has 12 residues. CDR1 and CDR2 from the germline V gene are SGHAT and FQNNGV. The DNA of the CDR3 is TGTGCCAGCAGCTTACCAGACTACGAGCAGTACTTC. Encoded protein: CASSLPDYEQYF.